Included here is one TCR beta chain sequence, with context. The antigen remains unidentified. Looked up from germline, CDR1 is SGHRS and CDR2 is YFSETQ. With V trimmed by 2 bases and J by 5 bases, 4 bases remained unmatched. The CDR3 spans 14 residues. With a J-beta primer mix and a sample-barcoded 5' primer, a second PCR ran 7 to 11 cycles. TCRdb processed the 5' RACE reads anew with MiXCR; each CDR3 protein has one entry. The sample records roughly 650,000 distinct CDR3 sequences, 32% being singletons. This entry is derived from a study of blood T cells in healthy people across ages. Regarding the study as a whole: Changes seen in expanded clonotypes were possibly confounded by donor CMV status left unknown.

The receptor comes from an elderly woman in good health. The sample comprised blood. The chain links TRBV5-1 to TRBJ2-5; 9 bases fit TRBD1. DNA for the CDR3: TGCGCCAGCAGCTTCACAGGGGGCGCGGAGACCCAGTACTTC. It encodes CASSFTGGAETQYF.